This is a list of T cell receptor beta chains from one sample in a study of blood T cells in healthy people across ages. One entry per CDR3 protein, called by TCRdb with MiXCR from the 5' RACE reads. The sample holds 1.5 million to 2 million distinct CDR3 sequences, more than 35% seen once. Input material: blood. These receptors originate from a human donor in good health. The CDR3 runs from the conserved cysteine through the conserved F or W. A D gene is named only where the DNA matches it firmly. Size is omitted from some rows. Given values are once, few, many or a class for expanded clones.

TRBD2	TRBV7-2	TRBJ2-3	.	TGTGCCAGCAGCTTGGAACCGGGACTAGCGGGGGCCCCGGACACAGATACGCAGTATTTT	CASSLEPGLAGAPDTDTQYF
TRBD1	TRBV10-3	TRBJ1-6	.	TGTGCCAGCGGACAGGGTAGTTCACCCCTCCACTTT	CASGQGSSPLHF
.	TRBV5-1	TRBJ2-1	.	TGCGCCAGCAGACAGGAAAACAATGAGCAGTTCTTC	CASRQENNEQFF
.	TRBV7-6	TRBJ2-1	.	TGTACCAGCAGCTTGGGTAGGGGTATGAATGAGCAGTTCTTC	CTSSLGRGMNEQFF
TRBD1	TRBV3-1	TRBJ1-2	.	TGTGCCAGCAGCCAAGTCCGGGACAGTCTTGGCTACACCTTC	CASSQVRDSLGYTF
.	TRBV12-3/TRBV12-4	TRBJ2-3	.	TGTGCCAGCAGTTTAACACCAACCACAGATACGCAGTATTTT	CASSLTPTTDTQYF
.	TRBV4-2	TRBJ2-3	few	TGTGCCAGCAGCCAGAGAATGGGGTGGGGGGATCCCAGCACAGATACGCAGTATTTT	CASSQRMGWGDPSTDTQYF
TRBD2	TRBV4-2	TRBJ2-3	.	TGTGCCACCGACTTGAGAGCGGGGGCAATAGATACGCAGTATTTT	CATDLRAGAIDTQYF
TRBD1	TRBV5-1	TRBJ1-1	.	TGCGCCAGCAGCTTGGCCAGTTGGGACAGAGGTGAAGCTTTCTTT	CASSLASWDRGEAFF
TRBD2	TRBV20-1	TRBJ2-1	many	TGCAGTGCTAGACTAGCGGGGGGGCCGGAGTTTGGGTTCTTC	CSARLAGGPEFGFF
.	TRBV5-1	TRBJ2-4	.	TGCGCCAGCAGCGTACTACAGGGTTCAGCCAAAAACATTCAGTACTTC	CASSVLQGSAKNIQYF
.	TRBV28	TRBJ2-7	.	TGTGCCAGCAGCACCCCCCAAATTAGGGACGAGCAGTACTTC	CASSTPQIRDEQYF
.	TRBV4-3	TRBJ2-3	.	TGCGCCAGCAGCCTATACCAGGATTACCGCACAGATACGCCGTATTTT	CASSLYQDYRTDTPYF
.	TRBV27	TRBJ1-5	many	TGTGCCAGCGCGACAGGAGAAGTTCAGCCCCAGCATTTT	CASATGEVQPQHF
TRBD1	TRBV7-2	TRBJ2-7	.	TGTGCCAGCAGCTTAGCCGTGGGACAGGGTGAATACGAGCAGTACTTC	CASSLAVGQGEYEQYF
.	TRBV10-3	TRBJ2-5	.	TGTGCCATCAGTGAGATAGGCAGGGCCTTGGCTTCTACGGTCTCCTACAATGAGCAGTACTTC	CAISEIGRALASTVSYNEQYF
.	TRBV29-1	TRBJ1-1	few	TGCAGCGCCGCCGGGACCACCAGGACTGAAGCTTTCTTT	CSAAGTTRTEAFF
.	TRBV5-1	TRBJ2-4	many	TGCGCCAGCAGTCCCGGACAGTTAGCCAAAAACATTCAGTACTTC	CASSPGQLAKNIQYF
TRBD1	TRBV7-9	TRBJ1-1	.	TGTGCCAGCAGCTGCCAACCGGGACAGCCATTCTGTTTGAACACTGAAGCTTTCTTT	CASSCQPGQPFCLNTEAFF
TRBD1	TRBV14	TRBJ2-7	.	TGTGCCAGCAGCCACCAGACAGGGGTTTACGAGCAGTACTTC	CASSHQTGVYEQYF
.	TRBV4-1	TRBJ1-4	.	TGCGCCAGCAGTTTTCGGGCGGATAATGAAAAACTGTTTTTT	CASSFRADNEKLFF
TRBD1	TRBV20-1	TRBJ1-5	.	TGCAGTGCAGCAAGACAGGGGAATAGCAATCAGCCCCAGCATTTT	CSAARQGNSNQPQHF
TRBD1	TRBV5-1	TRBJ2-7	.	TGCGCCAGCAGCCCCCAGACAGGGGCCGTCTACGAGCAGTACTTC	CASSPQTGAVYEQYF
TRBD2	TRBV20-1	TRBJ2-5	.	TGCAGTGCTGCGGGACTAGCGCCGGGTGAGCAGTACTTC	CSAAGLAPGEQYF
.	TRBV9	TRBJ2-5	.	TGTGCCAGCAGCGAGAGGGGTTGGCCGGAGGAGGAGACCCAGTACTTC	CASSERGWPEEETQYF
.	TRBV28	TRBJ2-5	.	TGTGCCAGCATTGTGGGGGCAGGGGCGGGGTCGTACCAAGAGACCCAGTACTTC	CASIVGAGAGSYQETQYF
.	TRBV20-1	TRBJ2-1	few	TGCAGTGCTAGAGAGGGGGGATCCAATGAGCAGTTCTTC	CSAREGGSNEQFF
.	TRBV3-1	TRBJ2-5	.	TGTGCCAGCAGCCAAGGTATTTCGGTGTACCAAGAGACCCAGTACTTC	CASSQGISVYQETQYF
.	TRBV20-1	TRBJ1-5	.	TGCAGTGCCAACCTTCTAGGCAGGGTACAGCCCCAGCATTTT	CSANLLGRVQPQHF
.	TRBV7-9	TRBJ1-2	.	TGTGCCAGCAGTTTTCAGGGGCCTGACTGTGGCTACACCTTC	CASSFQGPDCGYTF
.	TRBV20-1	TRBJ1-1	few	TGCAGTGCTTGGGACTTTGAAGCTTTCTTT	CSAWDFEAFF
.	TRBV20-1	TRBJ2-5	.	TGCAGTGCTAGAACAGGGATCGCACAAGAGACCCAGTACTTC	CSARTGIAQETQYF
TRBD2	TRBV30	TRBJ2-1	few	TGTGCCTGGAAAGCGGGGGGATACAATGAGCAGTTCTTC	CAWKAGGYNEQFF
.	TRBV12-3/TRBV12-4	TRBJ2-7	few	TGTGCCAGCAGTTCTGGACACCGATACGAGCAGTACTTC	CASSSGHRYEQYF
.	TRBV20-1	TRBJ1-2	few	TGCAGTGCTAGAGATAGGGTTTTAACCTATGGCTACACCTTC	CSARDRVLTYGYTF
.	TRBV7-2	TRBJ2-6	few	TGTGCCAGCAGCTTAACGCGTGGGGCCAACGTCCTGACTTTC	CASSLTRGANVLTF
TRBD1	TRBV7-2	TRBJ2-1	.	TGTGCCAGCAGCCCGGACAGGTCAGTCTACAATGAGCAGTTCTTC	CASSPDRSVYNEQFF
.	TRBV27	TRBJ2-7	few	TGTGCCAGCAGTCCCCCAGGTAGGATTCTCTACGAGCAGTACTTC	CASSPPGRILYEQYF
.	TRBV12-3/TRBV12-4	TRBJ1-6	once	TGTGCCAGCAGTTTAAGCAGTCTAAATTCACCCCTCCACTTT	CASSLSSLNSPLHF
TRBD2	TRBV20-1	TRBJ2-4	.	TGCAGTGCTAGCGGGGAGGGGCAGTACTTC	CSASGEGQYF
.	TRBV7-9	TRBJ2-7	few	TGTGCCAGCAGCCCGCCGGCTCCCACGCCCTACGAGCAGTACTTC	CASSPPAPTPYEQYF
.	TRBV20-1	TRBJ2-6	few	TGCAGTGCTAGGCAGGCGTCCGGGGCCAACGTCCTGACTTTC	CSARQASGANVLTF
.	TRBV2	TRBJ1-2	.	TGTGCCAGCAATAACAGACAGGATCACTATGGCTACACCTTC	CASNNRQDHYGYTF
.	TRBV6-2/TRBV6-3	TRBJ2-1	few	TGTGCCAGCCGGGCTCCGGCTCTAGCTGAGCAGTTCTTC	CASRAPALAEQFF
.	TRBV20-1	TRBJ1-2	.	TGCAGTGCCCTCTCGTTGCGGGCTGAGGGCTACACCTTC	CSALSLRAEGYTF
.	TRBV5-1	TRBJ1-1	.	TGCGCCAGCAGCTTGGGTTTTGAAGCTTTCTTT	CASSLGFEAFF
TRBD1	TRBV20-1	TRBJ2-1	.	TGCAGTGCTAGACGCCCCGGGACAGGGGGCTTAGGCAATGAGCAGTTCTTC	CSARRPGTGGLGNEQFF
.	TRBV9	TRBJ1-2	.	TGTGCCAGCAGCGTGGGAGTAGGCAGGAACTATGGCTACACCTTC	CASSVGVGRNYGYTF
.	TRBV27	TRBJ1-5	.	TGTGCCAGCAGTTTATTGGGGACACATCAGCCCCAGCATTTT	CASSLLGTHQPQHF
TRBD2	TRBV7-3	TRBJ2-1	.	TGCGCCAGCGGCTTAATGGGCGGGGGTACCTACAATGAGCAGTTCTTC	CASGLMGGGTYNEQFF
.	TRBV20-1	TRBJ2-7	.	TGCAGTGCTAGGGTTGGAGGCAGGGGAGACGCCTACGAGCAGTACTTC	CSARVGGRGDAYEQYF
.	TRBV12-3/TRBV12-4	TRBJ2-1	few	TGTGCCAGCAGCTTCAGACAGGAGCAGTTCTTC	CASSFRQEQFF
TRBD1	TRBV18	TRBJ1-6	.	TGTGCCAGCTCACCAAGGACAGGGAGCTCCTATAATTCACCCCCCCACTTT	CASSPRTGSSYNSPPHF